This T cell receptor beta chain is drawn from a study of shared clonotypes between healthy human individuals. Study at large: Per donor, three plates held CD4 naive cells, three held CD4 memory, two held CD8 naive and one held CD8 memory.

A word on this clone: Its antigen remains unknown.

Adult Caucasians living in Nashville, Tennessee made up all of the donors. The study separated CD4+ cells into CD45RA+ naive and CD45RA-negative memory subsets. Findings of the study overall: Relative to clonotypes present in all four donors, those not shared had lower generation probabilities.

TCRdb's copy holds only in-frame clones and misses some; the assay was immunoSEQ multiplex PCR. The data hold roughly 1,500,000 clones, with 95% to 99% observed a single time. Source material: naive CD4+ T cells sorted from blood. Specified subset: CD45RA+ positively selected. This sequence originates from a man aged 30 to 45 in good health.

CDR3 in DNA: TGTGCCAGCAGCCTGAGGGCGGGGCAAGAGACCCAGTACTTC. Translating gives CASSLRAGQETQYF. V and J are TRBV5-4 and TRBJ2-5; D may be TRBD2 (6 bases). CDR1 is SGHNT, CDR2 YYREEE, per germline (reference sequence). This CDR3 comprises 14 residues. V was clipped by 4 bases and J by 2 bases, with 12 bases between them.